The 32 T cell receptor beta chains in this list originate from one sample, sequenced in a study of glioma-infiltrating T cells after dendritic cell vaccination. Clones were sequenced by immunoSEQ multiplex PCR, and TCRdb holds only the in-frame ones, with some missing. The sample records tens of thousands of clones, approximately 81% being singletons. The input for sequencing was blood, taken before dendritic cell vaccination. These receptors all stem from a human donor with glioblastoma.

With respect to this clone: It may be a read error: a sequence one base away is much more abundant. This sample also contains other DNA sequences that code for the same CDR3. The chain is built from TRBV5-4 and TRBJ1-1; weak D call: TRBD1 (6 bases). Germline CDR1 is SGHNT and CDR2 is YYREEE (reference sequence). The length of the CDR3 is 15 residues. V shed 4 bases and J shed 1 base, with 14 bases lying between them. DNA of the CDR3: TGTGCCAGCAGCCCACTGGCGGGGGCGAACACTGAAGCTTTCTTT. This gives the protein CASSPLAGANTEAFF.

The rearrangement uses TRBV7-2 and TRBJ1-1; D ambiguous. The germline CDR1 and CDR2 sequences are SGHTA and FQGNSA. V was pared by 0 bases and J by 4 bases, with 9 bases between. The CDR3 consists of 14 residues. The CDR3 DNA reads TGTGCCAGCAGCTTAGCCGGCGAGGGCACTGAAGCTTTCTTT. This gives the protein CASSLAGEGTEAFF. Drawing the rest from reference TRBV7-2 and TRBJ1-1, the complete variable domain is GAGVSQSPSNKVTEKGKDVELRCDPISGHTALYWYRQSLGQGLEFLIYFQGNSAPDKSGLPSDRFSAERTGGSVSTLTIQRTQQEDSAVYLCASSLAGEGTEAFFGQGTRLTVV.

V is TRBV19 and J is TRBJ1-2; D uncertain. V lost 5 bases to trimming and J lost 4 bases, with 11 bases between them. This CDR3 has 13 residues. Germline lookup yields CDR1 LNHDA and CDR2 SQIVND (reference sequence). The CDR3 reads CASSEVRFYGYTF. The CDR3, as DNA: TGTGCCAGTAGTGAGGTCCGCTTCTATGGCTACACCTTC.

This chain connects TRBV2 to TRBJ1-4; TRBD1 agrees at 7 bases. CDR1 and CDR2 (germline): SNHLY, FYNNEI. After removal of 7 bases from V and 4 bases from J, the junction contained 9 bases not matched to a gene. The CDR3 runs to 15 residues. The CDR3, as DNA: TGTGCCAGCAAGGGCCCGAGGGGGCTTAATGAAAAACTGTTTTTT. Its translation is CASKGPRGLNEKLFF.

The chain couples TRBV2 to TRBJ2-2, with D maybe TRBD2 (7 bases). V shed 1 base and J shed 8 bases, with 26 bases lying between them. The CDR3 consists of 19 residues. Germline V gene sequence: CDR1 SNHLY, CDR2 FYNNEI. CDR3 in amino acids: CASSEEGGQGLSSLGELFF. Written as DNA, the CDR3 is TGTGCCAGCAGTGAAGAGGGGGGGCAGGGGTTATCGTCTTTGGGGGAGCTGTTTTTT.

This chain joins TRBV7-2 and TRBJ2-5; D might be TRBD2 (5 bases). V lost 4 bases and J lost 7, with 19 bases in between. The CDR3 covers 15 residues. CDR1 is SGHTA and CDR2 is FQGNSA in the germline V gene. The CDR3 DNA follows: TGTGCCAGCAGCTCAAGGGCCTTTGACCGGGGGACCCAGTACTTC. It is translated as CASSSRAFDRGTQYF.

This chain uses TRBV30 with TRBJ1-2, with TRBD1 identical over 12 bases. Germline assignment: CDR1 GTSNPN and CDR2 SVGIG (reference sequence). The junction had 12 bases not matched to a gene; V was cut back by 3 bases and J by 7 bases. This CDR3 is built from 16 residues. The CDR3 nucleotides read TGTGCCTGGAGGTACCCGGGACAGGGGGCAAAGTCTGGCTACACCTTC. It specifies CAWRYPGQGAKSGYTF.

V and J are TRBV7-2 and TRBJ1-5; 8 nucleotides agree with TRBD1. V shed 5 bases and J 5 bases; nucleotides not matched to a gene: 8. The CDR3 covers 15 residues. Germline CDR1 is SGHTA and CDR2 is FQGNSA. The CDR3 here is CASSRTGIRDQPQHF. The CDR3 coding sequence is TGTGCCAGCAGCAGGACAGGGATCCGGGATCAGCCCCAGCATTTT.

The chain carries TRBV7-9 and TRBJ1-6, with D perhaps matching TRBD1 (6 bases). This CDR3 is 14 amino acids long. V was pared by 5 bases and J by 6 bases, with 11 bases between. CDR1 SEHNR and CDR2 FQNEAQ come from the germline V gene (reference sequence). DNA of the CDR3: TGTGCCAGCAGCCAGGGGCTACCTAATTCACCCCTCCACTTT. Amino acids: CASSQGLPNSPLHF.

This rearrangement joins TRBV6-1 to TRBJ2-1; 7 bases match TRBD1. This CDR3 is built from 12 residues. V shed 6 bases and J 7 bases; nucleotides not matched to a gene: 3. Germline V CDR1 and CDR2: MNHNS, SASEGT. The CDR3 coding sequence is TGTGCCAGCAGCTGGACAGGAAATGAGCAGTTCTTC. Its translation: CASSWTGNEQFF.

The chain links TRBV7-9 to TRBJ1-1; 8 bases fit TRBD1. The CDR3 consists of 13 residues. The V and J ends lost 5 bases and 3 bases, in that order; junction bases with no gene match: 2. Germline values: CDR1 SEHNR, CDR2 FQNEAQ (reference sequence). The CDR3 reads CASSETGDTEAFF. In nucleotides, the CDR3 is TGTGCCAGCAGCGAGACAGGGGACACTGAAGCTTTCTTT.

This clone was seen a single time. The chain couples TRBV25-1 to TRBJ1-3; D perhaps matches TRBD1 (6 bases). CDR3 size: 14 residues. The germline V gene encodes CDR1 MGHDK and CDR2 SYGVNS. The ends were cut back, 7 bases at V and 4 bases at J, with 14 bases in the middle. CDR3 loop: CASTRTGPGNTIYF. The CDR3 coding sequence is TGTGCCAGCACAAGAACAGGGCCCGGAAACACCATATATTTT.

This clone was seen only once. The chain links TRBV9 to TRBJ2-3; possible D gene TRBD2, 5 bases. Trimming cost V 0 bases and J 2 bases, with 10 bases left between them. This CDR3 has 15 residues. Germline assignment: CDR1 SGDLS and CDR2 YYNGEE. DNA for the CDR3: TGTGCCAGCAGCGTAGTCGGGGAATACACAGATACGCAGTATTTT. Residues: CASSVVGEYTDTQYF.

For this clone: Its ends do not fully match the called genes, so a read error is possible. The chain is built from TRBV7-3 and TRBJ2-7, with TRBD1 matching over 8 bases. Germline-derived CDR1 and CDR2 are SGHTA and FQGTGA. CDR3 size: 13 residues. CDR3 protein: CASSVTGGYEQYF. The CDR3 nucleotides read TGTGCCAGCAGCGTAACAGGGGGCTACGAGCAGTACTTC.

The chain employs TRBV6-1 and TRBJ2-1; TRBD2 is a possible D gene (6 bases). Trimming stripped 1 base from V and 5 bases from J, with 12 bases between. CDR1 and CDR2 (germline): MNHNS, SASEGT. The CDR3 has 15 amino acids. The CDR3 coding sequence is TGTGCCAGCAGTGAAGTGGCGGGGAACAACAATGAGCAGTTCTTC. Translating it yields CASSEVAGNNNEQFF.

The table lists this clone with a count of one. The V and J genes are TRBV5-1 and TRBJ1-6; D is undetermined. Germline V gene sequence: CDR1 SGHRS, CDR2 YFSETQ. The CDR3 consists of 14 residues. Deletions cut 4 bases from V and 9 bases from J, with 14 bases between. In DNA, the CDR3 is TGCGCCAGCAGCCCCGACGCGGTGGGTTCACCCCTCCACTTT. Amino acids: CASSPDAVGSPLHF.

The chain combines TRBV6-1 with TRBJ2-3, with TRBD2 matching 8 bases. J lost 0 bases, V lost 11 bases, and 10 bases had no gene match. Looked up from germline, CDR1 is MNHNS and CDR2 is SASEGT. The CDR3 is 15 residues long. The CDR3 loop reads CASRGGSKSTDTQYF. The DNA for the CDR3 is TGTGCCTCTCGGGGGGGCAGCAAAAGCACAGATACGCAGTATTTT.

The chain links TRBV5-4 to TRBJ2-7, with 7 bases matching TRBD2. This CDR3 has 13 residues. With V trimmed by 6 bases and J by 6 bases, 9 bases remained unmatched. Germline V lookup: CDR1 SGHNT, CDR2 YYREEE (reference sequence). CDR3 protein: CASTKVGGTEQYF. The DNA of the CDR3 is TGTGCCAGCACCAAAGTGGGAGGGACCGAGCAGTACTTC.

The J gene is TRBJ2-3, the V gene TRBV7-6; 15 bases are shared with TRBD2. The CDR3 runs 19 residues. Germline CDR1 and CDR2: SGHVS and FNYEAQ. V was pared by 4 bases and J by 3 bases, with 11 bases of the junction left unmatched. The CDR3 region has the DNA TGTGCCAGCAGCTCAGGACTAGCGGGGGGGCCGAGGAGGACAGATACGCAGTATTTT. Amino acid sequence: CASSSGLAGGPRRTDTQYF.

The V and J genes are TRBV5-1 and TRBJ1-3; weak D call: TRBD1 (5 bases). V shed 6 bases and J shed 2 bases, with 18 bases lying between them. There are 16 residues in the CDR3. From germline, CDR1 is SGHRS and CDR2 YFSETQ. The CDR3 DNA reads TGCGCCAGCACCGGGGGGGTCGCAGGGACTGGAAACACCATATATTTT. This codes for CASTGGVAGTGNTIYF.

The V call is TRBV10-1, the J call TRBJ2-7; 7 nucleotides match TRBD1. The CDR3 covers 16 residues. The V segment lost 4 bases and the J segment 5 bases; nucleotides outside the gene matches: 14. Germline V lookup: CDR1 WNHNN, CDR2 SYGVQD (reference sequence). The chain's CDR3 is CASSATPGTVGHEQYF. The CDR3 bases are TGCGCCAGCAGTGCCACCCCCGGGACAGTAGGCCACGAGCAGTACTTC.

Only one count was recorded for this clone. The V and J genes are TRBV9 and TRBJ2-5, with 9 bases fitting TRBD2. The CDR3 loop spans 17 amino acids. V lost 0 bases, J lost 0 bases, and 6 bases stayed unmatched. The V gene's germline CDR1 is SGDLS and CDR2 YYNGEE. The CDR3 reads CASSVGASGTYQETQYF. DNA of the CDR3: TGTGCCAGCAGCGTAGGGGCTAGCGGGACCTACCAAGAGACCCAGTACTTC.

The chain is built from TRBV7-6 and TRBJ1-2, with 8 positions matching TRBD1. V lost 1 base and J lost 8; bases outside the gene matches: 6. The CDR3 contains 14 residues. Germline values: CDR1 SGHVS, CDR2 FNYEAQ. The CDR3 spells CASSLDDRGRGYTF. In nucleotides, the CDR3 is TGTGCCAGCAGCTTAGATGACAGGGGTCGGGGCTACACCTTC.

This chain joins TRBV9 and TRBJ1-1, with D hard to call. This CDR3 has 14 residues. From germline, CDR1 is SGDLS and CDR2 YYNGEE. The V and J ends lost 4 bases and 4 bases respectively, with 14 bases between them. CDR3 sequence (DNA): TGTGCCAGCAGCACCCGCCAAGAGAGCACTGAAGCTTTCTTT. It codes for CASSTRQESTEAFF.

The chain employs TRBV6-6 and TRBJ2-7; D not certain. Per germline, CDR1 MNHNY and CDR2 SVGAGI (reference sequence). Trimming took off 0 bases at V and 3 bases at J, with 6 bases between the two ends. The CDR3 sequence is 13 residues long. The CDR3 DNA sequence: TGTGCCAGCAGTTACTCGAGAAGCTACGAGCAGTACTTC. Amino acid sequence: CASSYSRSYEQYF.

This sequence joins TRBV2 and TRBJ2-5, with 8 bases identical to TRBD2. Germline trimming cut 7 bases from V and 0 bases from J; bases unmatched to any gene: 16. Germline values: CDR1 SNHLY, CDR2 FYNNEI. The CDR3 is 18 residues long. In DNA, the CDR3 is TGTGCCAGCAAATCGCCCAGCGGGGGTATCTCGTACCAAGAGACCCAGTACTTC. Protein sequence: CASKSPSGGISYQETQYF.

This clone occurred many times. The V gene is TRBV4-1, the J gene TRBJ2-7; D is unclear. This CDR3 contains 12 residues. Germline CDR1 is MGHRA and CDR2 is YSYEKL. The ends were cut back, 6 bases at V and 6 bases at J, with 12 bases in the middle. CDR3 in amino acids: CASSGVVSEQYF. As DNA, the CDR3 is TGCGCCAGCAGTGGTGTAGTGAGCGAGCAGTACTTC.

The CDR3 reads CASSLSVNTGELFF. The CDR3 bases are TGTGCCAGCAGTTTATCTGTAAACACCGGGGAGCTGTTTTTT. The V gene is TRBV27, the J gene TRBJ2-2; no clear D. This CDR3 spans 14 amino acids. In germline, CDR1 is MNHEY, CDR2 SMNVEV (reference sequence). V shed 0 bases and J shed 2 bases, with 4 bases lying between them.

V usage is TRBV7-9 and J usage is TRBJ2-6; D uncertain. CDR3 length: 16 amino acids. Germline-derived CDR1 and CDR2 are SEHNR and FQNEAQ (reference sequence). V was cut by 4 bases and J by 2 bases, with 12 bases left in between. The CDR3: CASSSTSGPGANVLTF. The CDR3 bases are TGTGCCAGCAGCTCCACATCGGGTCCTGGGGCCAACGTCCTGACTTTC.

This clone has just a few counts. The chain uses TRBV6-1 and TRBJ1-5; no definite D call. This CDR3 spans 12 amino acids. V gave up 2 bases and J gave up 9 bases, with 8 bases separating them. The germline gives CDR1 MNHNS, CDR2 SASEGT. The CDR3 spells CASSEPRWPQHF. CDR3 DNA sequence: TGTGCCAGCAGTGAACCCCGGTGGCCCCAGCATTTT.

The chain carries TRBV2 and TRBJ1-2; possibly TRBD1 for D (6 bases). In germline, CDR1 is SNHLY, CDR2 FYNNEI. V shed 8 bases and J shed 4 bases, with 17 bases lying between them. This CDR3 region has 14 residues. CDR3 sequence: CASQSAGTPYGYTF. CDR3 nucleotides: TGTGCCAGCCAATCAGCCGGGACACCCTATGGCTACACCTTC.

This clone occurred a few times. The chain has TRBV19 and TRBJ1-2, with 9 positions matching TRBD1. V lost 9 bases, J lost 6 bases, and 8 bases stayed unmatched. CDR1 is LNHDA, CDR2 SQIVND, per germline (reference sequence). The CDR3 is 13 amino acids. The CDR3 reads CASQDRGWNGYTF. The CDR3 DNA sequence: TGTGCCAGCCAGGACAGGGGATGGAATGGCTACACCTTC.